This note documents a single TCR beta chain sequence. The target of this receptor is not known. No base quality values were provided; no much bigger clone lies one nucleotide off. The library was prepared using the immunoSEQ multiplex PCR assay. Here the immuneACCESS table is served through TCRdb, limited to in-frame sequences with V and J called. Missing clones are a known gap in these copies; in checked studies unresolved V genes cover under half, and the rest lacks a known reason. Counted in this sample were roughly 30,000 clones; approximately 89% of them appeared once. The leading ten clones occupy 6% to 7% of the sample. This entry comes from a study of T cell changes during pregnancy in multiple sclerosis (dated by TCRdb to between 2018 and 2021). Study-wide context: In women with multiple sclerosis, the researchers looked at how the T cell repertoire shifted as pregnancy progressed.

Unmatched junction bases come to 9, with V trimmed by 4 bases and J by 5 bases. Spanning cysteine to phenylalanine, the CDR3 consists of 16 amino acids. The sequence is cut down to CDR3 DNA, 48 bases in frame from base 1. For CDR1 and CDR2, the germline V gene (reference sequence) lists MNHEY and SMNVEV. The V and J segments used are TRBV27 and TRBJ2-3, with 10 junctional bases fitting TRBD2. Sequencing was performed on CD8+ T cells from peripheral blood mononuclear cells, taken after pregnancy. This receptor was taken from a female donor with multiple sclerosis, enrolled in a pregnancy study. The sequenced DNA: TGTGCCAGCAGTTCCTTCCTAGCGGGAGAGGGAGATACGCAGTATTTT. It is translated as CASSSFLAGEGDTQYF.